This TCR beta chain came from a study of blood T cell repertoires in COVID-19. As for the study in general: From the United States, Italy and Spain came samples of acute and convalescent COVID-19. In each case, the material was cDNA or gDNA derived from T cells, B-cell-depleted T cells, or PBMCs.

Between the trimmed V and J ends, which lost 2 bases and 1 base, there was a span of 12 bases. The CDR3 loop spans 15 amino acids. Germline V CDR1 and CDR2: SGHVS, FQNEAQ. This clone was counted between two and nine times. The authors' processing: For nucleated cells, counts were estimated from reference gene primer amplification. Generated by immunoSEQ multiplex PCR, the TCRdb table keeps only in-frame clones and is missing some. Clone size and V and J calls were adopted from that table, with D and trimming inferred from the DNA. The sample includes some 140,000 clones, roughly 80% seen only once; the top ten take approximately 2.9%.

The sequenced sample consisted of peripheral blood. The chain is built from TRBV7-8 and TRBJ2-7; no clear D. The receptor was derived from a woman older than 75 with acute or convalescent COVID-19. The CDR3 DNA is TGTGCCAGCAGCTTATCGGCAGGCCTATCCTACGAGCAGTACTTC. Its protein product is CASSLSAGLSYEQYF.